The 18 T cell receptor beta chains in this list originate from one sample, sequenced in a study of blood T cells in healthy people across ages. Alongside a J-beta primer mix, a sample-barcoded 5' primer served in a second PCR lasting 7 to 11 cycles. TCRdb reanalysed the 5' RACE reads using MiXCR and keeps one entry per CDR3 protein. The sample has 1.8 million or so distinct CDR3 sequences, about 39% seen once. The sequenced material came from blood. These receptors were taken from a human donor in good health.

The chain employs TRBV4-2 and TRBJ1-2, with D uncertain. With 4 bases removed from V and 2 bases from J, the gap between germline ends came to 11 bases. Germline assignment: CDR1 LGHNA and CDR2 YNFKEQ. The CDR3 is 14 amino acids. For the CDR3, the DNA is TGTGCCAGCAGCCCTACGGATCCCAACTATGGCTACACCTTC. This gives the protein CASSPTDPNYGYTF.

Many counts were recorded for this clonotype. The V call is TRBV7-9, the J call TRBJ1-1; D remains ambiguous. The V gene lost 0 bases and the J gene lost 0 bases, with 5 bases spanning the gap. The germline CDR1 and CDR2 sequences are SEHNR and FQNEAQ (reference sequence). CDR3 length: 14 amino acids. The CDR3 sequence is CASSLARLNTEAFF. The CDR3 DNA is TGTGCCAGCAGCTTAGCCAGGCTGAACACTGAAGCTTTCTTT.

This sequence joins TRBV10-3 and TRBJ2-4; D is undetermined. The end of the DNA is better explained by TRBJ2-7, so the J call may be wrong. The CDR3 runs 12 residues. Germline CDR1 is ENHRY and CDR2 is SYGVKD. This CDR3 is CAIAVTHYEQYF. The DNA of the CDR3 is TGTGCCATCGCCGTGACTCACTACGAGCAGTACTTC.

This chain joins TRBV29-1 and TRBJ2-7, with D hard to call. The CDR3 contains 11 residues. Trimming took off 4 bases at V and 5 bases at J, with 9 bases between the two ends. Germline lookup yields CDR1 SQVTM and CDR2 ANQGSEA. The chain's CDR3 is CSVVGKNEQYF. The CDR3 DNA follows: TGCAGCGTTGTGGGGAAAAACGAGCAGTACTTC.

The CDR3 loop is CASSTPPGPQYF. CDR3 bases: TGTGCCAGCAGTACACCGCCGGGTCCGCAGTACTTC. The rearrangement links TRBV12-3 or TRBV12-4 to TRBJ2-7; no clear D gene. The CDR3 loop spans 12 amino acids. Trimming took 5 bases from V and 9 from J, leaving 14 bases between them.

The chain has TRBV7-9 and TRBJ1-4; D is unresolved. Germline lookup yields CDR1 SEHNR and CDR2 FQNEAQ (reference sequence). Trimming took 2 bases from V and 5 from J, leaving 15 bases between them. The CDR3 has 16 amino acids. This CDR3 reads CASSLRVGGRNEKLFF. As DNA, the CDR3 is TGTGCCAGCAGCTTAAGAGTTGGCGGAAGGAATGAAAAACTGTTTTTT.

A few counts support this clonotype. This chain uses TRBV7-9 with TRBJ1-2, with D maybe TRBD1 (6 bases). V was trimmed by 5 bases and J by 4 bases, leaving 17 bases between them. The CDR3 covers 15 residues. Per germline, CDR1 SEHNR and CDR2 FQNEAQ (reference sequence). The CDR3 reads CASSGTGGYGYGYTF. CDR3 DNA sequence: TGTGCCAGCAGCGGCACGGGGGGCTACGGCTATGGCTACACCTTC.

This clonotype was seen a handful of times. J is TRBJ2-3 and V is TRBV4-1; D might be TRBD1 (6 bases). This CDR3 is built from 15 residues. V gave up 4 bases and J gave up 4 bases, with 15 bases separating them. CDR1 and CDR2 from the germline V gene are MGHRA and YSYEKL. Here the CDR3 DNA reads TGCGCCAGCAGCCTCCAGGCAACAGGGTCAGATACGCAGTATTTT. It translates to CASSLQATGSDTQYF.

A few counts support this clonotype. V gene TRBV28 combines with J gene TRBJ1-2; D gene unclear. The CDR3 consists of 14 residues. V was pared by 6 bases and J by 4 bases, with 15 bases between. Germline CDR1 is MDHEN and CDR2 is SYDVKM. The CDR3 DNA sequence: TGTGCCAGCAGAATCCGGGGAAACATCTATGGCTACACCTTC. Protein sequence: CASRIRGNIYGYTF.

V usage is TRBV7-4 and J usage is TRBJ2-7; maybe TRBD1 (6 bases). There are 15 residues in the CDR3. Trimming removed 4 bases at V and 1 base at J, with 14 bases between. Germline V lookup: CDR1 SGHVT, CDR2 SQSDAQ. The CDR3 DNA is TGTGCCAGCAGCTGCGGACAGTTCCTTTCCTACGAGCAGTACTTC. Translating gives CASSCGQFLSYEQYF.

The sample holds many counts of this clonotype. A read error may explain this, as a much larger clone is one base away. The rearrangement links TRBV7-2 to TRBJ2-1; D is perhaps TRBD2 (6 bases). The CDR3 runs 15 residues. The germline V gene has CDR1 SGHTA and CDR2 FQGNSA. V gave up 0 bases and J gave up 2 bases, with 8 bases separating them. The CDR3 is CASSLAAGPYNEQFF. The CDR3 coding sequence is TGTGCCAGCAGCTTAGCGGCGGGGCCCTACAATGAGCAGTTCTTC.

The V call is TRBV2, the J call TRBJ2-5; D unresolved. Germline CDR1 is SNHLY and CDR2 is FYNNEI. Trimming left V 2 bases short and J 1 base short, with 11 bases between. This CDR3 spans 15 amino acids. CDR3 coding DNA: TGTGCCAGCAGTGAAAATTTAGGGCCCCAAGAGACCCAGTACTTC. It yields the protein CASSENLGPQETQYF. Complete variable domain (other parts from reference TRBV2 and TRBJ2-5): EPEVTQTPSHQVTQMGQEVILRCVPISNHLYFYWYRQILGQKVEFLVSFYNNEISEKSEIFDDQFSVERPDGSNFTLKIRSTKLEDSAMYFCASSENLGPQETQYFGPGTRLLVL.

J is TRBJ2-7 and V is TRBV4-3; D may correspond to TRBD1 or TRBD2 (5 bases each). The length of the CDR3 is 15 residues. Germline V gene sequence: CDR1 LGHNA, CDR2 YSLEER. V was pared by 6 bases and J by 2 bases, with 17 bases between. The CDR3 sequence: CASSQSSGTAYEQYF. DNA of the CDR3: TGCGCCAGCAGTCAATCTTCCGGGACGGCCTACGAGCAGTACTTC.

This chain joins TRBV3-1 and TRBJ1-2; D call uncertain. This CDR3 has 15 residues. Germline CDR1 is LGHDT and CDR2 is YNNKEL (reference sequence). Trimming stripped 3 bases from V and 2 bases from J, with 13 bases between. CDR3 DNA: TGTGCCAGCAGCCATCCGCGAGGGCAGAACTATGGCTACACCTTC. Encoded protein: CASSHPRGQNYGYTF.

This clonotype has just one count. This chain links TRBV4-1 with TRBJ2-7; the D is unclear. Trimming took off 1 base at V and 3 bases at J, with 10 bases between the two ends. The CDR3 loop spans 14 amino acids. Germline values: CDR1 MGHRA, CDR2 YSYEKL. The CDR3 loop is CASSQAEQYYEQYF. The CDR3 region has the DNA TGCGCCAGCAGCCAAGCGGAACAGTACTACGAGCAGTACTTC.

The chain joins TRBV7-8 to TRBJ2-5, with 11 bases that match TRBD2. The J call may be incorrect, as the DNA end agrees better with TRBJ2-7. The CDR3 runs 16 residues. Germline CDR1 and CDR2: SGHVS and FQNEAQ. CDR3 bases: TGTGCCAGCAGCGCGAGCCCTAGCGGGGGGTTTCACGAGCAGTACTTC. It encodes CASSASPSGGFHEQYF.

This clonotype was seen only a few times. The CDR3 sequence is CASSYSSGDTPYEQYF. In nucleotides, the CDR3 is TGTGCCAGCAGTTACTCAAGCGGGGACACCCCCTACGAGCAGTACTTC. The chain combines TRBV6-5 with TRBJ2-7, with a weak D call TRBD2 (7 bases). V lost 0 bases and J 2 bases, leaving 14 bases between the germline ends. The CDR3 totals 16 residues. The V gene's germline CDR1 is MNHEY and CDR2 SVGAGI.

This clonotype was counted only a few times. The chain joins TRBV7-6 to TRBJ2-3, with a tentative D call TRBD1 (5 bases). With 6 bases removed from V and 2 bases from J, the gap between germline ends came to 15 bases. The CDR3 is 15 residues long. Per germline, CDR1 SGHVS and CDR2 FNYEAQ. DNA for the CDR3: TGTGCCAGCAGTCCATGGTCAGGGTCCACAGATACGCAGTATTTT. Its protein product is CASSPWSGSTDTQYF.